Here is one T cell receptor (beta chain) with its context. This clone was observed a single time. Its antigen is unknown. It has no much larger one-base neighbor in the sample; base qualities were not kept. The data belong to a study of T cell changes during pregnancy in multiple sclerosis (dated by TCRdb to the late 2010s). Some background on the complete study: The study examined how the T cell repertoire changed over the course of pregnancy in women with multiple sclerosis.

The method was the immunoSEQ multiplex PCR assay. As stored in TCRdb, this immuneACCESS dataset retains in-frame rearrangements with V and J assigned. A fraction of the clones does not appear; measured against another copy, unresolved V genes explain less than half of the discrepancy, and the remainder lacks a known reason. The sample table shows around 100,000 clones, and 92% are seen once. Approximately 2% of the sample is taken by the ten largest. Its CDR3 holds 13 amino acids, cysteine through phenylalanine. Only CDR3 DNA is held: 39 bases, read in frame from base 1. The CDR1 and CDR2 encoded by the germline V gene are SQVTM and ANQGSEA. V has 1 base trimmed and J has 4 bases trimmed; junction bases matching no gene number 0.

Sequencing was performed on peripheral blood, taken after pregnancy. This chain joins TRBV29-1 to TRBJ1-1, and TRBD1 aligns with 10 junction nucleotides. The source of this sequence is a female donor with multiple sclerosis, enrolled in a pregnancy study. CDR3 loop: CSVEGTGGTEAFF. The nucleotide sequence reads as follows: TGCAGCGTTGAAGGGACAGGGGGCACTGAAGCTTTCTTT. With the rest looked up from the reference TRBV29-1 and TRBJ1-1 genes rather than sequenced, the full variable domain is SAVISQKPSRDICQRGTSLTIQCQVDSQVTMMFWYRQQPGQSLTLIATANQGSEATYESGFVIDKFPISRPNLTFSTLTVSNMSPEDSSIYLCSVEGTGGTEAFFGQGTRLTVV.